These 7 T cell receptor beta chains came from one sample sequenced in a study of blood T cells in healthy people across ages. A second 7 to 11 cycle PCR used barcoded and J-beta primers. MiXCR, run by TCRdb on the 5' RACE reads, gives a single entry per CDR3 protein. The sample lists hundreds of thousands of distinct CDR3 sequences, approximately 59% occurring once. Sequenced: blood. Receptors were obtained from a man aged 25 to 40 in good health.

This clonotype has a handful of counts. The rearrangement uses TRBV5-1 and TRBJ2-7; D unclear. The CDR3 consists of 12 residues. Trimming stripped 0 bases from V and 12 bases from J, with 13 bases between. Per germline, CDR1 SGHRS and CDR2 YFSETQ. The DNA of the CDR3 is TGCGCCAGCAGCTTGGGCGGCGGATTAGGGTACTTC. Translation gives CASSLGGGLGYF.

The chain employs TRBV2 and TRBJ2-2, with TRBD2 matching 10 bases. V trimming: 4 bases; J trimming: 3 bases; junction bases outside the gene matches: 11. The CDR3 sequence is 18 residues long. Germline V gives CDR1 SNHLY, CDR2 FYNNEI. The CDR3 loop is CASSVVGLAGVYTGELFF. In DNA, the CDR3 is TGTGCCAGCAGTGTAGTCGGGCTAGCGGGGGTGTACACCGGGGAGCTGTTTTTT.

The rearrangement uses TRBV12-3 or TRBV12-4 and TRBJ2-1; 8 bases map to TRBD2. V shed 5 bases and J 8 bases; nucleotides not matched to a gene: 2. The CDR3 totals 12 residues. The CDR3 sequence: CASSAGGDEQFF. The DNA for the CDR3 is TGTGCCAGCAGTGCCGGGGGGGATGAGCAGTTCTTC.

The chain uses TRBV7-6 and TRBJ2-1; D unresolved. Between the trimmed V and J ends, which lost 8 bases and 8 bases, there was a span of 13 bases. Germline CDR1 and CDR2: SGHVS and FNYEAQ. CDR3 size: 12 residues. The chain's CDR3 is CASGGYGYEQFF. CDR3 in DNA: TGTGCCAGCGGCGGTTACGGGTATGAGCAGTTCTTC.

The chain employs TRBV6-5 and TRBJ2-5; no definite D call. The CDR3 consists of 14 residues. The ends were cut back, 0 bases at V and 4 bases at J, with 9 bases in the middle. Germline values: CDR1 MNHEY, CDR2 SVGAGI. The CDR3 spells CASSYSIGLETQYF. CDR3 in DNA: TGTGCCAGCAGTTACTCGATAGGGTTAGAGACCCAGTACTTC.

This clonotype was seen a single time. This chain joins TRBV29-1 and TRBJ2-5; the D gene is possibly TRBD1 (5 bases). The end of the DNA fits TRBJ2-7 better, so the J call may be wrong. This CDR3 contains 12 residues. Germline V CDR1 and CDR2: SQVTM, ANQGSEA. The CDR3 DNA is TGCAGCGTTACGACAGAGTCCTACGAGCAGTACTTC. Translating it yields CSVTTESYEQYF.

This clonotype was picked up a small number of times. V usage is TRBV20-1 and J usage is TRBJ2-3; D is unresolved. This CDR3 has 10 residues. Between the trimmed V and J ends, which lost 6 bases and 7 bases, there was a span of 8 bases. In germline, CDR1 is DFQATT, CDR2 SNEGSKA (reference sequence). As DNA, the CDR3 is TGCAGTGCCGGGTTTTATACGCAGTATTTT. Residues: CSAGFYTQYF.